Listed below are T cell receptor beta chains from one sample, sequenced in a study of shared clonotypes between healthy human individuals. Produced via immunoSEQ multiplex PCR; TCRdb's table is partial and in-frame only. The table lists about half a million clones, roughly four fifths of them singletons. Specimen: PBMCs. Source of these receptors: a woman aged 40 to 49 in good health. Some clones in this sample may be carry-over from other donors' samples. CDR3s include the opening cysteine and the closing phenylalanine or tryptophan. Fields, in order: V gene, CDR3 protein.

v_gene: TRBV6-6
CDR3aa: CASTVGENTEAFF

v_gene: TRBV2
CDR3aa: CASSVEAWNSPLHF

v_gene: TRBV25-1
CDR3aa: CASSWGLAGVGETQYF

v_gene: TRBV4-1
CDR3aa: CASSQRGGEKLFF

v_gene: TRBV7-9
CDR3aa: CASSDYHRGDEQYF

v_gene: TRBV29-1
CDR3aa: CSVEAGSRETQYF

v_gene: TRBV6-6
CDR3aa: CASSYPGEGETQYF

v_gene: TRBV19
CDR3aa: CASSPTGLTNSYEQYF

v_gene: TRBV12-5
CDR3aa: CASGFGSQNTEAFF

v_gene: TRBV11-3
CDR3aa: CASSLGPAQQETQYF

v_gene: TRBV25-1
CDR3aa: CASSEYRAGETQYF

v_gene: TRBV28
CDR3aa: CASLQGGGYNEQFF

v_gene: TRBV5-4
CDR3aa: CASSEVGGQKDGYTF

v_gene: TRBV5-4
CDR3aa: CASSLETLDEQFF

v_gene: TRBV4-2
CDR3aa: CASSPGPGVNTEAFF

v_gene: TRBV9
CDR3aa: CASSVVQGGTGELFF

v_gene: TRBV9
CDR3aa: CASSGQGSEKLFF

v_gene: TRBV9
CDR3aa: CASSSSLGWGTEAFF

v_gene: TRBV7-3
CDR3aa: CASSLRGAGLGDTQYF

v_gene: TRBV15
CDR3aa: CATSREGAGVYEQYF

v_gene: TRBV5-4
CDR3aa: CASSSPPDSGNTIYF

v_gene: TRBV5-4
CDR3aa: CASSARLAGGLTDTQYF

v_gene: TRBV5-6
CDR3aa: CASSLERNNEQFF

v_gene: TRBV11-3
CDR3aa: CASRAATDTEAFF

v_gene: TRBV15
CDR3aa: CATSSFNTQYF

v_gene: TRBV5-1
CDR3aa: CASSLEGAQETQYF

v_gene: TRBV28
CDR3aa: CASSGTGYSGNTIYF

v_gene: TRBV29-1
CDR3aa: CSVEYGGRGQPQHF

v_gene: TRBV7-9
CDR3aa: CASSPGTAAAYEQYF

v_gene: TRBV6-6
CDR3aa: CASGLGLGQPQHF

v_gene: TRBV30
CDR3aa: CAWRGNEKLFF

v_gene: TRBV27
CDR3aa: CASTLLLLPGPNQPQHF